This TCR beta chain stems from a study of T cells in women clearing cervical HPV infection. Data came from immunoSEQ multiplex PCR; TCRdb stores just in-frame clones and leaves some out. The specimen's table records around 41,000 clones. This CDR3 has 14 residues. The V gene's germline CDR1 is DFQATT and CDR2 SNEGSKA (reference sequence). With V trimmed by 1 base and J by 5 bases, 6 bases remained unmatched. In the case of this clone: With the read ending 3 residues before the CDR3 end, the germline J gene is used to fill in that end.

The chain combines TRBV20-1 with TRBJ2-5; 8 bases agree with TRBD1. The sequenced material came from blood buffy coat. This receptor was taken from a woman aged 18 to 75 with a cervical HPV16 infection that either progressed to CIN3+ or cleared (not recorded which). The CDR3 region is CSARARGRRETQYF. CDR3 bases read: TGCAGTGCTAGAGCCAGGGGGCGCCGCGAGACC.